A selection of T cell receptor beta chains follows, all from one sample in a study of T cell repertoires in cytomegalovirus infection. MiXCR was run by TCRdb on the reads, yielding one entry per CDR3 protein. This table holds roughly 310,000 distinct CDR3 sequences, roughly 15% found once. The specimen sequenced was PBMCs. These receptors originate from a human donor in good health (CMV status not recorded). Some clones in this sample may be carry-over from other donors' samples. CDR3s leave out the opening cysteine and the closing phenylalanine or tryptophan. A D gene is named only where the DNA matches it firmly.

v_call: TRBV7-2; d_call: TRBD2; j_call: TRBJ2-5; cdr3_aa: ASSPGLAGGHQETQY
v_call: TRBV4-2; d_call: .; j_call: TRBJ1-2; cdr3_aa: ASSQEVTANYGYT
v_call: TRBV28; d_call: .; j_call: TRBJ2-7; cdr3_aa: ASLRGPLGEQY
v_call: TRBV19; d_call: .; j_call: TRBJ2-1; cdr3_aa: ASSTGGPSAYNEQF
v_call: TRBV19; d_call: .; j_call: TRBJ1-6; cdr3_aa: ASSIGHLLANSPLH
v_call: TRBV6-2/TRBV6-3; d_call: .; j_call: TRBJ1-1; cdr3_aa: ASSDLDWGTEAF
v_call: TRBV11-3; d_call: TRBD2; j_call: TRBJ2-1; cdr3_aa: ASSLRGATYNEQF
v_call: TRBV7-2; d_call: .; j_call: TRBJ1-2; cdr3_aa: ASSNRDGSSYGYT
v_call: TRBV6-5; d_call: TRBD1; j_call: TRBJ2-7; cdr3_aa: ASSYSGTAYEQY
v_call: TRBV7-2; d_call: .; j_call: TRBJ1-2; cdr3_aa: ASSPNTVLFYGYT
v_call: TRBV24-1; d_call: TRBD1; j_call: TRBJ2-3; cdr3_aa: ATSESGTGASDTQY
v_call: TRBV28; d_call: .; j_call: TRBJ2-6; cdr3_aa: ASSLILGKNSGANVLT
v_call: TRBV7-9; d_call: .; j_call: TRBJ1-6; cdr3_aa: ASSSGTSVSPLH
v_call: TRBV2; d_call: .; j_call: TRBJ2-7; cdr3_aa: ASSDAGQGQGY
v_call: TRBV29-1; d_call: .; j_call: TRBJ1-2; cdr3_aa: SVEIERAGRNYGYT
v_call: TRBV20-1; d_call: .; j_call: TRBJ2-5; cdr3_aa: SASLTSPETQY
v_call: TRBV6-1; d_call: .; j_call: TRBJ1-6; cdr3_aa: ASSWEGNYNSPLH
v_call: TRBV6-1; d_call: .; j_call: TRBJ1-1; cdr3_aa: ASSEGWGLGTEAF
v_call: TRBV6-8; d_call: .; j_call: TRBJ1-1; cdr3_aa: ASSYDENTEAF
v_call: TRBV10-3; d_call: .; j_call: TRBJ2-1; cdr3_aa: AISERTTPPYNEQF
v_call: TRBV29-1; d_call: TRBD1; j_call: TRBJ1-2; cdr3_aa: SVAGGAAGYT
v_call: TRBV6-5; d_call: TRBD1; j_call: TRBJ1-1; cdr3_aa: ASSLDPGGTGLAEAF
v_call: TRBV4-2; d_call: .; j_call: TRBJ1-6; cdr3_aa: ASSQAQRWEGGYNSPLH
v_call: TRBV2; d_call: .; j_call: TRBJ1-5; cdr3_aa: ASSRELSNQPQH
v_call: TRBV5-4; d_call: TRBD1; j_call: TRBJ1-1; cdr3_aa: ASSPSGQAGIGAF
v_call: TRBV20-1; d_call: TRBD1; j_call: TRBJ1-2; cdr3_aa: SARDVRTGNYGYT
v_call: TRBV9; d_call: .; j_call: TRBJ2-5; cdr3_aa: ASSGGIETQY
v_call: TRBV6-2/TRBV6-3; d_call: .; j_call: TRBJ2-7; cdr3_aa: ASSGSRRKNSYEQY
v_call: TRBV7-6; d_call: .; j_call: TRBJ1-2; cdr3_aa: ASSLQGYYGYT
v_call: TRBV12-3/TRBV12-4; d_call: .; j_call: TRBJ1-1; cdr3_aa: ASSLHGPGDEAF
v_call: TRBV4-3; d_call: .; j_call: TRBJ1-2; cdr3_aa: ASSQTRGVGGYT
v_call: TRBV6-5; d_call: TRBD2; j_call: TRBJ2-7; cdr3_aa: ASRTDPGEGEQY
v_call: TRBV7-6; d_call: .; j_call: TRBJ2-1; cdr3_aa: ASSLVGGKALNEQF
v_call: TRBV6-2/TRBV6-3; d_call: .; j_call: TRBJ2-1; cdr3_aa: ASSYWDEQF
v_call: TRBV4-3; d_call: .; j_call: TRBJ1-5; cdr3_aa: ASSQDLEGYQPQH
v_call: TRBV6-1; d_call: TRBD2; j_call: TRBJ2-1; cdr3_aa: ASSPGGGRLGEQF
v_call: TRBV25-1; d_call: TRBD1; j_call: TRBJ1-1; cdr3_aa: ASSGLGQAANTEAF
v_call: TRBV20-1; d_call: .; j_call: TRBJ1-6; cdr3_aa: SASRDIGARESPLH
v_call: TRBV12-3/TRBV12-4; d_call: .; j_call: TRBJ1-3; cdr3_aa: ASTPSRAGTIY
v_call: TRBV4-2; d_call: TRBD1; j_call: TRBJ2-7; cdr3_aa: ASSQETGGRAYEQY
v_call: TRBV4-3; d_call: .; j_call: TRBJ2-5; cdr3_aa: ASSQELGDGGQETQY
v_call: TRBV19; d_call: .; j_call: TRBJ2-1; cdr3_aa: ASTRGLYNEQF
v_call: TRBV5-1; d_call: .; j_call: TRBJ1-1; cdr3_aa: ASSLANSNTEAF
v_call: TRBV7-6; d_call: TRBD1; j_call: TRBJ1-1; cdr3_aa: ASSLKVWAGGEMNTEAF
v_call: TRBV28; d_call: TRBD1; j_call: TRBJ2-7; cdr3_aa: ASSSGQGANEQY
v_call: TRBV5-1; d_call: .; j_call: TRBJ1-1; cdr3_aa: ASSLTSAQNTEAF
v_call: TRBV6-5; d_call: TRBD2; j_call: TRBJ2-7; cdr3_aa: ASRTSGGGSYEQY
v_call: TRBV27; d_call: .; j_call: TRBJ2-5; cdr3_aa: ASSQGLTSEETQY
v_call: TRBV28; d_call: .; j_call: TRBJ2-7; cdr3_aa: ASSLPQKEQY
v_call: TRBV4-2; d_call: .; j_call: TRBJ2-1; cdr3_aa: ASSQDNVRPAREPYNEQF